This TCR beta chain was documented in a study of blood T cells in healthy people across ages. Study-wide points: Investigators viewed diversity estimates from one million T cells as underestimates, the study reported. Both higher diversity and more naive CD4+ cells marked long-lived donors when set against aged donors.

A second PCR, run for about 7 to 11 cycles, used a sample-barcoded 5' primer plus a J-beta primer mix. A single record per CDR3 protein comes from TCRdb applying MiXCR to the 5' RACE reads. The repertoire holds around 650,000 distinct CDR3 sequences, with 40% to 45% as singletons. This clonotype has only a few counts. Its antigen is unidentified. CDR3 size: 16 residues. Trimming at V came to 1 base and at J to 7 bases, leaving 6 bases not matched to a gene. Germline loops: CDR1 SGHTA, CDR2 FQGNSA. V usage is TRBV7-2 and J usage is TRBJ2-1, with 11 nucleotides matching TRBD1. Sequencing used blood. This clonotype was sampled from a man of 80 years or more in good health. The CDR3 coding sequence is TGTGCCAGCAGCTTAGTAGCGGGACAGGGGGGGAATGAGCAGTTCTTC. Translation gives CASSLVAGQGGNEQFF. Based on the CDR3 plus reference TRBV7-2 and TRBJ2-1, the full variable domain is GAGVSQSPSNKVTEKGKDVELRCDPISGHTALYWYRQSLGQGLEFLIYFQGNSAPDKSGLPSDRFSAERTGGSVSTLTIQRTQQEDSAVYLCASSLVAGQGGNEQFFGPGTRLTVL.